This T cell receptor (beta chain) was sequenced for a study of cytomegalovirus exposure and HLA in healthy donors. Germline V gene lookup returns CDR1 MGHRA and CDR2 YSYEKL. This CDR3 is built from 15 residues. V was clipped by 1 base and J by 12 bases; unmatched bases: 10. A multiplex PCR was run with 60 Vbeta primers and 13 Jbeta primers. This table comes from immunoSEQ multiplex PCR, and its TCRdb copy is limited to in-frame clones, with some not included. Of over 110,000 clones listed, approximately 80% were seen once; the top ten hold roughly 6.2%. In its sample, this clone was seen a few times. The J gene is TRBJ2-1, the V gene TRBV4-1; 9 nucleotides align to TRBD2. Specimen: PBMCs. This receptor was taken from a woman aged 40 to 49 in good health and CMV-seropositive. CDR3 bases: TGCGCCAGCAGCCAAGTTCGCGGGGGGGCGGGAGGGCAGTTCTTC. Its protein product is CASSQVRGGAGGQFF.